The 21 T cell receptor beta chains below all came from one sample that was sequenced in a study of breast tumors, draining lymph nodes, adjacent tissues listed by TCRdb under 2016. Lymph node samples were obtained from the axillary draining lymph nodes of breast cancer patients. Library prep was done by multiplex PCR. For sequencing, an Illumina HiSeq 2000 was employed. The public reads were reprocessed in TCRdb via fastp at Q25 and MiXCR, keeping in-frame beta chains. Each CDR3 protein appears once, grouped with its most common genes and DNA. Recorded for this sample are around 190,000 distinct CDR3 sequences; 30% to 35% of them occurred a single time. Approximately 4.3% of the sample is held by the ten biggest clonotypes. The sequencing sample was made of axillary lymph node tissue. The receptors were gathered from a female donor with breast cancer. Some clones in this sample may be carry-over from other donors' samples.

V is TRBV2 and J is TRBJ2-7; 7 nucleotides match TRBD2. V lost 8 bases to trimming and J lost 4 bases; unmatched junction nucleotides: 5. CDR1 is SNHLY, CDR2 FYNNEI, per germline. The length of the CDR3 is 12 residues. The CDR3 reads CASRDYRYEQYF. Here the CDR3 DNA reads TGTGCCAGCCGGGACTATAGATACGAGCAGTACTTC.

The V and J genes are TRBV20-1 and TRBJ1-1; D remains ambiguous. The ends were cut back, 3 bases at V and 0 bases at J, with 23 bases in the middle. Germline lookup yields CDR1 DFQATT and CDR2 SNEGSKA (reference sequence). CDR3 size: 18 residues. CDR3 DNA sequence: TGCAGTGCTAGGGGTCGGCTGGGCAGGCAGAAGGTGAACACTGAAGCTTTCTTT. Its translation: CSARGRLGRQKVNTEAFF.

This clonotype has a count of ten or more. The J gene is TRBJ2-3, the V gene TRBV7-3, with D possibly TRBD1 on 5 matching bases. This CDR3 is 15 amino acids long. Trimming shortened V by 2 bases and J by 1 base, and 10 bases separated the two germline ends. In germline, CDR1 is SGHTA, CDR2 FQGTGA. The CDR3 here is CASSLVGAGTDTQYF. Here the CDR3 DNA reads TGTGCCAGCAGCTTAGTAGGGGCGGGCACAGATACGCAGTATTTT.

Ten or more counts support this clonotype. A read error may be the cause here, since a much bigger clone is one base away. V is TRBV20-1 and J is TRBJ2-7; D remains ambiguous. The CDR3 is 11 residues long. CDR1 DFQATT and CDR2 SNEGSKA come from the germline V gene (reference sequence). CDR3 region: CSAVTSYEQSF. Written as DNA, the CDR3 is TGCAGTGCCGTAACCTCCTACGAGCAGTCCTTC.

This rearrangement joins TRBV20-1 to TRBJ2-2; D is perhaps TRBD1 (6 bases). CDR1 is DFQATT, CDR2 SNEGSKA, per germline (reference sequence). V was cut by 6 bases and J by 8 bases, with 19 bases left in between. The CDR3 is made up of 14 amino acids. CDR3 loop: CSASPRGTQGELFF. The CDR3 nucleotides are TGCAGTGCGTCCCCGAGGGGGACGCAAGGGGAGCTGTTTTTT.

There are a few counts of this clonotype. J is TRBJ1-6 and V is TRBV27; D gene unclear. The CDR3 is 15 amino acids. The germline CDR1 and CDR2 sequences are MNHEY and SMNVEV (reference sequence). V was cut by 6 bases and J by 8 bases, with 17 bases left in between. The CDR3 spells CASRNGVGVDSPLHF. CDR3 DNA: TGTGCCAGCAGAAATGGGGTTGGGGTGGATTCACCCCTCCACTTT.

This clonotype was seen at least ten times. The chain couples TRBV3-1 to TRBJ1-6, with TRBD1 matching over 9 bases. The germline V gene encodes CDR1 LGHDT and CDR2 YNNKEL (reference sequence). V trimming: 4 bases; J trimming: 7 bases; junction bases outside the gene matches: 8. The CDR3 has 16 residues. This CDR3 is CASSRRRTGVNSPLHF. CDR3 coding DNA: TGTGCCAGCAGCCGTCGCCGGACAGGGGTAAATTCACCCCTCCACTTT.

This clonotype was seen repeatedly, ten times or more. The chain couples TRBV9 to TRBJ2-7; TRBD1 might be the D (6 bases). Between the trimmed V and J ends, which lost 4 bases and 4 bases, there was a span of 18 bases. CDR1 is SGDLS and CDR2 is YYNGEE in the germline V gene. The CDR3 spans 15 residues. The DNA of the CDR3 is TGTGCCAGCAGCCCTCGGGGACACATTAATTACGAGCAGTACTTC. Amino acids: CASSPRGHINYEQYF.

The rearrangement links TRBV12-3 or TRBV12-4 to TRBJ1-5; D remains unclear. Between the trimmed V and J ends, which lost 7 bases and 11 bases, there was a span of 18 bases. The CDR3 consists of 13 residues. In DNA, the CDR3 is TGTGCCAGCATAAGAGCAGGTGGAGAGACCCAGCATTTT. It translates to CASIRAGGETQHF.

The chain links TRBV12-3 or TRBV12-4 to TRBJ2-3; 7 bases fit TRBD2. V gave up 6 bases and J gave up 0 bases; unmatched junction bases: 3. CDR3 length: 14 residues. CDR3 protein: CASRAGLSTDTQYF. DNA of the CDR3: TGTGCCAGCAGAGCGGGACTCAGCACAGATACGCAGTATTTT.

The V and J genes are TRBV12-3 or TRBV12-4 and TRBJ1-3; TRBD1 might be the D (6 bases). The CDR3 has 14 amino acids. V lost 5 bases and J lost 2, with 10 bases in between. In DNA, the CDR3 is TGTGCCAGCAGTCCGGACAGTCCTGGAAACACCATATATTTT. Its translation is CASSPDSPGNTIYF.

This clonotype came up many times. The V and J genes are TRBV5-1 and TRBJ2-5, with a possible D match to TRBD2 (6 bases). This CDR3 comprises 16 residues. Germline V CDR1 and CDR2: SGHRS, YFSETQ. V lost 3 bases, J lost 7 bases, and 22 bases lay in between. The CDR3 loop reads CASSYGPETSFGTQYF. The CDR3 DNA is TGCGCCAGCAGCTACGGTCCAGAGACTAGTTTCGGGACCCAGTACTTC. The full variable domain, with the rest looked up from reference TRBV5-1 and TRBJ2-5, is KAGVTQTPRYLIKTRGQQVTLSCSPISGHRSVSWYQQTPGQGLQFLFEYFSETQRNKGNFPGRFSGRQFSNSRSEMNVSTLELGDSALYLCASSYGPETSFGTQYFGPGTRLLVL.

This clonotype was observed at least ten times. V and J are TRBV7-2 and TRBJ2-1, with 13 bases lining up with TRBD2. Germline V gene lookup returns CDR1 SGHTA and CDR2 FQGNSA. V was pared by 4 bases and J by 9 bases, with 9 bases of the junction left unmatched. The CDR3 extends over 16 amino acids. Here the CDR3 reads CASSSTLAGGPGEQFF. The CDR3, as DNA: TGTGCCAGCAGCTCTACACTAGCGGGGGGGCCCGGTGAGCAGTTCTTC.

CDR3 protein: CASRIRTGSGSPLHF. The CDR3 DNA reads TGTGCCAGCAGGATACGGACAGGTTCCGGTTCACCCCTCCACTTT. The chain uses TRBV7-4 and TRBJ1-6, with 7 nucleotides matching TRBD1. The trim removed 6 bases at V and 9 bases at J, leaving 11 bases unmatched. Germline V lookup: CDR1 SGHVT, CDR2 SQSDAQ. CDR3 length equals 15 residues.

The rearrangement uses TRBV7-9 and TRBJ1-3, with TRBD1 matching over 8 bases. The V and J ends lost 3 bases and 0 bases, in that order; junction bases with no gene match: 4. Per the germline V gene, CDR1 is SEHNR and CDR2 is FQNEAQ (reference sequence). CDR3 length: 16 amino acids. The CDR3 sequence: CASSFGQGRSGNTIYF. The CDR3, as DNA: TGTGCCAGCAGCTTTGGACAGGGCCGCTCTGGAAACACCATATATTTT.

This clonotype was observed a handful of times. A read error is possible here, since a much larger clone lies one base away. The genes are TRBV20-1 and TRBJ1-5; no clear D gene. The germline gives CDR1 DFQATT, CDR2 SNEGSKA (reference sequence). The CDR3 consists of 17 residues. Trimming removed 3 bases at V and 0 bases at J, with 18 bases between. In DNA form, the CDR3 reads TGCAGTGCTAGTCGTGGGAACGGCCTTACTAGCAATCAGCCCCAGCATTTT. It translates to CSASRGNGLTSNQPQHF.

The sample holds many counts of this clonotype. This chain joins TRBV4-1 and TRBJ2-7, with a weak D call TRBD1 (6 bases). Trimming took 0 bases from V and 2 from J, leaving 14 bases between them. This CDR3 region has 16 residues. Germline V gene data show CDR1 as MGHRA and CDR2 as YSYEKL. In DNA form, the CDR3 reads TGCGCCAGCAGCCAAGAGCCAAGGACAGAAGCCTACGAGCAGTACTTC. Its protein product is CASSQEPRTEAYEQYF.

J is TRBJ2-5 and V is TRBV20-1; TRBD2 agrees at 9 bases. CDR1 and CDR2 from the germline V gene are DFQATT and SNEGSKA (reference sequence). The CDR3 sequence is 13 residues long. CDR3 bases: TGCAGCTCCGAGACTAGCGGTAAAGAGACCCAGTACTTC. As protein: CSSETSGKETQYF.

This clonotype has a single count. V is TRBV11-2 and J is TRBJ2-1; the match to TRBD2 covers 11 bases. The CDR3 is made up of 16 amino acids. V was pared by 4 bases and J by 4 bases, with 6 bases of the junction left unmatched. Germline V CDR1 and CDR2: SGHAT, FQNNGV. CDR3 sequence reads: CASSSTSGAVYNEQFF. The CDR3 nucleotides are TGTGCCAGCAGCTCGACTAGCGGGGCCGTTTACAATGAGCAGTTCTTC.

In this sample, this clonotype turned up many times. The chain carries TRBV20-1 and TRBJ2-7; 9 positions match TRBD2. Germline CDR1 is DFQATT and CDR2 is SNEGSKA (reference sequence). Trimming took 4 bases from V and 2 from J; bases not matched to a gene: 6. The CDR3 extends over 14 amino acids. This chain's CDR3 is CSATLAGGAYEQYF. In DNA, the CDR3 is TGCAGTGCTACCCTGGCGGGGGGGGCCTACGAGCAGTACTTC.

This clonotype was picked up many times. The chain is built from TRBV18 and TRBJ2-7; 9 nucleotides match TRBD1. This CDR3 spans 17 amino acids. The V gene end was trimmed by 3 bases and the J gene end by 1 base; junction bases not matched to a gene: 10. Germline CDR1 reads KGHSH; CDR2 reads LQKENI. CDR3 in DNA: TGTGCCAGCTCACCGGGACAGGGCAAGCAATCATCCTACGAGCAGTACTTC. Amino acid sequence: CASSPGQGKQSSYEQYF.